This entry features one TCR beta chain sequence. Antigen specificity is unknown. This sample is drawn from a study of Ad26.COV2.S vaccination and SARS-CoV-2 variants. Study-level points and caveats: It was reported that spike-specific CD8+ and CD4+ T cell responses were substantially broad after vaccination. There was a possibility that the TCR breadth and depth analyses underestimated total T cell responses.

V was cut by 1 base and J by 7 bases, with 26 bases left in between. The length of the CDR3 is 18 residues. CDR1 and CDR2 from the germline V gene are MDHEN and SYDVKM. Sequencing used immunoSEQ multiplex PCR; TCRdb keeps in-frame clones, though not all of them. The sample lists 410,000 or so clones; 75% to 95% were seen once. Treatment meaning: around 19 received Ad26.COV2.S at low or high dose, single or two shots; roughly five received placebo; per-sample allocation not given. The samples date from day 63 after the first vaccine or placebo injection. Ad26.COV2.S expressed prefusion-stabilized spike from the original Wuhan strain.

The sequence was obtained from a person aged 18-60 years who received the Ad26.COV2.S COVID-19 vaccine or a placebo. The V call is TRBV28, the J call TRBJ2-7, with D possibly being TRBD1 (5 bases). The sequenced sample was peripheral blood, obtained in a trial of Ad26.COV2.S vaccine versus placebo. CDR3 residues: CASSLFALMKVKKGEQYF. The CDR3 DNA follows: TGTGCCAGCAGTTTATTCGCCCTGATGAAGGTTAAAAAGGGGGAGCAGTACTTC.